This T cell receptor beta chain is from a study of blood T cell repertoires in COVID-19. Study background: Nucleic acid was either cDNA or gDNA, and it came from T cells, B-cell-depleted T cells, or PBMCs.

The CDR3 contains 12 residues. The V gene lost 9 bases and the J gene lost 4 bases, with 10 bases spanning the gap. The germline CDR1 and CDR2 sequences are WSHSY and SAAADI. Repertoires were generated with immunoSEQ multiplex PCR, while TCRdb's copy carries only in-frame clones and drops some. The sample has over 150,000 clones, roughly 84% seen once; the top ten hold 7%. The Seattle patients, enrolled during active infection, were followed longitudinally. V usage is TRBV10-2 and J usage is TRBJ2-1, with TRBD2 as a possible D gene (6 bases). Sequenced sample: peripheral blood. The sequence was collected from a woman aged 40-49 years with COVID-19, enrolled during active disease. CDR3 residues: CASRLVYNEQFF. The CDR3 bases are TGCGCCAGTAGACTAGTATACAATGAGCAGTTCTTC.